This T cell receptor beta chain was sequenced during a study of HIV-infected patients and healthy controls. This clonotype came up a few times. The germline CDR1 and CDR2 sequences are SNHLY and FYNNEI. With 4 bases clipped from V and 3 bases from J, the junction kept 1 base outside the gene matches. The CDR3 contains 14 residues. From the 5' RACE reads, TCRdb called clonotypes with MiXCR, one entry per CDR3 protein. In the table there are approximately 67,000 distinct CDR3 sequences, about 16% of which are singletons. The receptor comes from a human donor in good health. The sample comprised CD4+ T cells from blood. This chain joins TRBV2 and TRBJ1-4; TRBD1 aligns across 8 bases. The CDR3 region is CASSGTGPNEKLFF. Here the CDR3 DNA reads TGTGCCAGCAGTGGGACAGGGCCTAATGAAAAACTGTTTTTT.